This T cell receptor beta chain originates from a study of cytomegalovirus exposure and HLA in healthy donors. The study ran its PCR with 60 Vbeta and 13 Jbeta primers. As originally analysed: A later analysis counted 80 million or so unique TCR beta chains, around 10 million shared. Measured with immunoSEQ multiplex PCR; TCRdb has only the in-frame clones, and not every one. D and trimming come from the DNA, and the V and J calls and clone size come from that table. The sample lists 110,000 to 150,000 clones, roughly four fifths occurring once. Study outcomes and limitations: Likely technical artifact: a cluster of highly shared sequence variants. The listing of roughly 160 TCR beta chains classed them as cytomegalovirus-associated.

About this clone itself: Its antigen is still unknown.

The receptor was isolated from a woman aged 60-75 years in good health and CMV-seropositive. The sample taken for sequencing was PBMCs.

The CDR3 protein is CASSFPGVMDTQYF. DNA of the CDR3: TGTGCCAGCAGTTTTCCGGGGGTCATGGATACGCAGTATTTT. The V call is TRBV28, the J call TRBJ2-3; possibly TRBD2 for D (6 bases). Per the germline V gene, CDR1 is MDHEN and CDR2 is SYDVKM. The V gene lost 3 bases and the J gene lost 6 bases, with 13 bases spanning the gap. The CDR3 loop spans 14 amino acids.